Listed below are T cell receptor beta chains from one sample, sequenced in a study of response to subunit inactivated influenza vaccine. TCRdb independently ran MiXCR on the RT-PCR reads; one entry per CDR3 protein. The sample records 400,000 to 550,000 distinct CDR3 sequences, about 25% being singletons. Material: CD4+ T cells sorted from PBMCs, obtained less than 6 days after vaccination. These receptors all stem from a man aged 50 to 60 who received an inactivated influenza vaccine. Each CDR3 is given with its conserved first and last residue. The D gene is left open where the match is weak. Clone size is not always given. Where it is, it says once, few, many or a class for expanded clones.

TRBD2,TRBV12-3/TRBV12-4,TRBJ2-2,few,TGTGCCAGCAGTTTCTCTAGCGGGAACACCGGGGAGCTGTTTTTT,CASSFSSGNTGELFF
TRBD1,TRBV4-3,TRBJ2-3,-,TGCGCCAGCAGCCAAGATCTCACAGGGGGCACAGATACGCAGTATTTT,CASSQDLTGGTDTQYF
-,TRBV20-1,TRBJ2-1,-,TGCAGTGCTAGTCCGGGCACGGGGGAGCAGTTCTTC,CSASPGTGEQFF
TRBD2,TRBV20-1,TRBJ2-7,many,TGCAGTGTCGGGAGGGCGCCCTACGAGCAGTACTTC,CSVGRAPYEQYF
TRBD2,TRBV12-3/TRBV12-4,TRBJ2-7,-,TGTGCCAGCAGTGTACTAGCGGGAGCCGGGGAGCAGTACTTC,CASSVLAGAGEQYF
-,TRBV18,TRBJ2-7,-,TGTGCCAGCTCACCCACTAGAGGGAGTGGCAACGAGCAGTACTTC,CASSPTRGSGNEQYF
-,TRBV20-1,TRBJ2-3,few,TGCAGTGCTAGACTCTTCACAGATACGCAGTATTTT,CSARLFTDTQYF
TRBD2,TRBV20-1,TRBJ2-5,few,TGCAGTGCCACCTCCCGGCTAGCGGGCATACAAGAGACCCAGTACTTC,CSATSRLAGIQETQYF
-,TRBV15,TRBJ2-1,-,TGTGCCACCAGCAGAGATTTAGGGTCGGGCAATGAGCAGTTCTTC,CATSRDLGSGNEQFF
-,TRBV7-9,TRBJ2-5,-,TGTGCCAGCAGCTTAGTAGTAAGAACCCAAGAGACCCAGTACTTC,CASSLVVRTQETQYF
TRBD2,TRBV7-2,TRBJ2-3,few,TGTGCCAGCAGCCTAAAACTAGCGGGGAGCACAGATACGCAGTATTTT,CASSLKLAGSTDTQYF
-,TRBV14,TRBJ1-1,few,TGTGCCAGCAGCCAGGACTGGAACACTGAAGCTTTCTTT,CASSQDWNTEAFF
-,TRBV4-3,TRBJ2-2,many,TGCGCCAGCAGCCAAGAAGTCGTCGGAGGAAGGGAGCTGTTTTTT,CASSQEVVGGRELFF
-,TRBV5-1,TRBJ2-3,-,TGCGCCAGCGAGAAAGGACAGAGCACAGATACGCAGTATTTT,CASEKGQSTDTQYF
-,TRBV24-1,TRBJ2-1,few,TGTGCCACCGGGAACTACAATGAGCAGTTCTTC,CATGNYNEQFF
TRBD2,TRBV7-2,TRBJ2-7,few,TGTGCCAGCAGCGACAGACGGCGGGAGGATGGGCAGTACTTC,CASSDRRREDGQYF
-,TRBV11-1,TRBJ2-5,-,TGTGCCAGCAGCTTATCCGTAAAAGGGGCCCGACTTCATCAAGAGACCCAGTACTTC,CASSLSVKGARLHQETQYF
TRBD1,TRBV28,TRBJ2-3,-,TGTGCCAGCAGTTTATTGTCAGGGGGCGAAGATACGCAGTATTTT,CASSLLSGGEDTQYF
-,TRBV30,TRBJ2-2,-,TGTGCCTGGAGTGGCAGGGCGAACACCGGGGAGCTGTTTTTT,CAWSGRANTGELFF
TRBD1,TRBV2,TRBJ2-1,-,TGTGCCAGCAGGGGGGGACAGGGTTACAATGAGCAGTTCTTC,CASRGGQGYNEQFF
TRBD1,TRBV5-8,TRBJ2-5,few,TGTGCCAGCAGCAGAATTCTCGGGACAGGTCAAGAGACCCAGTACTTC,CASSRILGTGQETQYF
TRBD2,TRBV6-2/TRBV6-3,TRBJ2-1,-,TGTGCCAGCAGTCACGGGGGGGCGCAGTTCTTC,CASSHGGAQFF
TRBD2,TRBV20-1,TRBJ2-3,few,TGCAGTGCTAGCGAACTAGCGGGGACAGATACGCAGTATTTT,CSASELAGTDTQYF
TRBD1,TRBV2,TRBJ2-1,many,TGTGCCAGCAGTGACCAGGGGGCCTACAATGAGCAGTTCTTC,CASSDQGAYNEQFF
TRBD1,TRBV5-1,TRBJ2-2,-,TGCGCCAGCACGGGACAGGGTAGTACCGGGGAGCTGTTTTTT,CASTGQGSTGELFF
-,TRBV7-8,TRBJ2-1,-,TGTGCCAGCAGCTTAGTGGCGATCTCCTACAATGAGCAGTTCTTC,CASSLVAISYNEQFF
-,TRBV7-2,TRBJ2-7,-,TGTGCCAGCAGTCCTGTGACGGCCCGGCAGTACTTC,CASSPVTARQYF
TRBD1,TRBV6-1,TRBJ1-1,-,TGTGCCAGCAGCCCGGACAGGGACCACACTGAAGCTTTCTTT,CASSPDRDHTEAFF
-,TRBV11-1,TRBJ2-7,-,TGTGCCAGCACCAAGGACAGAGTCTCCTACGAGCAGTACTTC,CASTKDRVSYEQYF
-,TRBV9,TRBJ1-2,-,TGTGCCAGCAGCGCGGACCCCGGGAGGGGCTATGGCTACACCTTC,CASSADPGRGYGYTF
TRBD2,TRBV12-3/TRBV12-4,TRBJ2-7,-,TGTGCCAGCAGAGGCACCAGCGGGGGCCGACAGCAGTACTTC,CASRGTSGGRQQYF
-,TRBV5-5,TRBJ2-6,-,TGTGCCAGCAGACCATTCGGTAGCAGGTCCTCTGGGGCCAACGTCCTGACTTTC,CASRPFGSRSSGANVLTF
-,TRBV10-3,TRBJ2-2,-,TGTGCCATCTCGCCGACACAAAACACCGGGGAGCTGTTTTTT,CAISPTQNTGELFF
-,TRBV9,TRBJ2-7,few,TGTGCCAGCAGCGTAGGTATTAAGAGCGAGCAGTACTTC,CASSVGIKSEQYF
-,TRBV15,TRBJ2-1,-,TGTGCCACCAGCAGAGATTCCCCCAACGGTGATGAGCAGTTCTTC,CATSRDSPNGDEQFF
TRBD2,TRBV10-3,TRBJ2-7,-,TGTGCCATCAATCCGGGGGGGGGAACGGGCGAGCAGTACTTC,CAINPGGGTGEQYF
-,TRBV7-2,TRBJ2-2,few,TGTGCCAGCAGCTTAGTTTTCACCGGGGAGCTGTTTTTT,CASSLVFTGELFF
-,TRBV7-2,TRBJ2-2,few,TGTGCCAGCAGCTTCTTGGGGTCGAGAGGCGGGGAGCTGTTTTTT,CASSFLGSRGGELFF
-,TRBV29-1,TRBJ2-1,-,TGCAGCGTTGTCGCGACGGGACACCGTCAGGGGCACCGCTACAATGAGCAGTTCTTC,CSVVATGHRQGHRYNEQFF
TRBD2,TRBV11-2,TRBJ2-5,few,TGTGCCAGCAGCTCCAGACTAGCGGTGAAGACCCAGTACTTC,CASSSRLAVKTQYF
-,TRBV11-2,TRBJ2-5,-,TGTGCCAGCAGCGGGGGGTGGAGAAAAGAGACCCAGTACTTC,CASSGGWRKETQYF
TRBD2,TRBV7-6,TRBJ2-7,-,TGTGCCAGCAGCCAGGCGGGGGGGCCCTACGAGCAGTACTTC,CASSQAGGPYEQYF
-,TRBV6-2/TRBV6-3,TRBJ1-2,-,TGTGCCAGCAGTGTAGGGAGGAGGTATGGCTACACCTTC,CASSVGRRYGYTF
TRBD1,TRBV5-4,TRBJ2-7,-,TGTGCCAGCAGCAGGCCGGGACAGGGGGCTTCCGAGCAGTACTTC,CASSRPGQGASEQYF
TRBD2,TRBV9,TRBJ2-1,-,TGTGCCAGCAGCGTAGGAGATAGCGGGAGACGCCTCTACAATGAGCAGTTCTTC,CASSVGDSGRRLYNEQFF
-,TRBV5-8,TRBJ2-3,few,TGTGCCAGCACCCTCTTCCGGACAGTGATCACAGATACGCAGTATTTT,CASTLFRTVITDTQYF
-,TRBV6-2/TRBV6-3,TRBJ1-1,-,TGTGCCAGCACCCAGGGAAGTGAAGCTTTCTTT,CASTQGSEAFF
-,TRBV7-2,TRBJ2-1,few,TGTGCCAGCAGCGCCACATTAACAGCAAAACTAGGCAATGAGCAGTTCTTC,CASSATLTAKLGNEQFF
-,TRBV6-2/TRBV6-3,TRBJ2-2,-,TGTGCCAGCAGTTACAGGGGGACCGGGGAGCTGTTTTTT,CASSYRGTGELFF
TRBD2,TRBV29-1,TRBJ2-7,-,TGCAGCGTTGGCCCCAGACTAGCGGGTCTCTACGAGCAGTACTTC,CSVGPRLAGLYEQYF
-,TRBV14,TRBJ1-2,-,TGTGCCAGCAGCCTTTATGGTTCTATGGACTATGGCTACACCTTC,CASSLYGSMDYGYTF
-,TRBV10-3,TRBJ2-5,-,TGTGCCATCAGTGAGTCTTTCATACAAGAGACCCAGTACTTC,CAISESFIQETQYF
-,TRBV5-1,TRBJ2-3,few,TGCGCCAGCAGCCTCCAGGGCAGAAGCACAGATACGCAGTATTTT,CASSLQGRSTDTQYF
-,TRBV12-3/TRBV12-4,TRBJ2-5,few,TGTGCCAGCAGTTTATGGGCCGTTAGTGCCCAAGAGACCCAGTACTTC,CASSLWAVSAQETQYF
-,TRBV30,TRBJ2-7,few,TGTGCCTGGAGTGCGGGAAACCGCCCTTCGGGCGAGCAGTACTTC,CAWSAGNRPSGEQYF
-,TRBV27,TRBJ2-7,few,TGTGCCAGCAGTTTATCTCGCAACCCTTACGAGCAGTACTTC,CASSLSRNPYEQYF